This T cell receptor beta chain was documented in a study of cytomegalovirus exposure and HLA in healthy donors (dated by TCRdb to 2015 to 2018). Describing the broader study: According to an earlier analysis of around 600 of the donors, some 170 million T cells yielded 117 million unique TCR beta sequences and less than 300 Gb of sequence data. Among around 400 genotyped donors of the cohort, an average of around 240,000 unique TCR beta nucleotide sequences were sequenced per donor, roughly 18% of them non-productive. Every repertoire in the discovery cohort had been generated on one and the same sequencing platform. A later analysis re-analyzed previously published TCR beta repertoires from about 600 donors and added high-resolution HLA genotyping to study TCR occurrence patterns. In a later genetic analysis, genome-wide SNP genotypes for about three fifths of the roughly 670 donors were used, and that subset was treated as a discovery cohort. Roughly 300 gigabases of sequencing data and around 85 million unique TCR sequences made up an early release that covered around 640 HLA-typed donors. High-throughput TCR immunosequencing, statistical association of individual TCRs with disease status, and machine learning were combined to predict cytomegalovirus infection status. Using immunosequencing, the study profiled T cell repertoires from about 620 subjects and related those repertoires to cytomegalovirus serostatus. Donor age, sex, ethnicity and CMV serostatus were compiled alongside the repertoire data. The aim of the study was to test whether cataloging public T cell receptors could identify signatures of past pathogen exposure. Class I and class II HLA loci were covered by the typing at four-digit resolution. In an earlier analysis of 587 of the donors, high-throughput TCR beta sequencing was used to judge whether each TCR beta V gene segment behaved as functional or pseudogenic. Of the roughly 400 genotyped donors, about 80% fell in the genetic ancestry cluster associated with self-reported Caucasian donors. In the later analysis, no new phenotypic data were used to find candidate immune exposures; instead, reliance was placed on TCR beta sequences and their occurrence across donors. Because of strong linkage in the cohort, a handful of DR-DQ haplotypes were treated as single units for association and clustering. Along with the approximately 650-subject first cohort, a separate validation cohort of over 90 different subjects was used. The number of donors typed differed by locus, with about 629-630 for A, B, C, DRB1 and DQB1, roughly 550 for DQA1, 600 to 610 for DPA1, and some 440 for DPB1. What the authors observed across the whole study: An association between a missense DCLRE1C variant and V-gene and J-gene trimming of TCR beta chains was found in a later genetic analysis and replicated in an independent cohort. The cohort was sequenced for TCR beta chains only, and without alpha or paired-chain data the features that could be detected were limited. Most TCR sequences were seen in very few donors, while some public TCRs were found in many individuals. An earlier analysis of roughly 570 of the donors showed that most TCR beta V segments appeared in productive rearrangements either about 90% or about 30% of the time, which broadly matched IMGT annotations. In vitro tests confirmed that a few of the cytomegalovirus-associated TCR beta chains recognize cytomegalovirus antigens. Because counts were too low, seventeen rarely observed V segments, including chromosome 9 orphons, were left out of the earlier analysis of some 640 of the donors. Specific HLA alleles were associated with 16,951 TCR beta sequences at a false discovery rate of 0.05 in a later analysis. Assigning TCR associations to individual alleles was difficult when HLA alleles, especially DR and DQ, strongly co-occurred. CMV serostatus was the only immune exposure information available for the cohort. According to a later genetic analysis, donors in an Asian-associated ancestry cluster had fewer N-insertions in productive TCRs than the roughly 700-donor mean. A cluster of highly shared sequence variants was judged likely to be a technical artifact of the sequencing pipeline. In both the original and validation cohorts, the classifier was reported to diagnose cytomegalovirus status with high specificity and sensitivity. According to a later analysis, parvovirus B19, influenza, CMV and Epstein-Barr virus appeared linked to several top co-occurrence clusters. The authors suggested that the approach could potentially be generalized to other disease states and immunological phenotypes. Because HLA typing was unavailable for some donors at each locus, only the typed subset was used in association tests. A further reported finding was that TCR beta sequences accurately predicted the HLA-A and HLA-B alleles for most subjects in the first cohort. Most CMV-associated TCR beta chains appeared to be HLA-restricted in a later analysis, and the HLA associations seemed to be driven largely by CMV exposure. In a later analysis, HLA-associated TCR beta chains were found to be more clonally expanded and to have lower generation probabilities than equally common non-associated chains. The study listed 150 to 200 TCR beta chains as associated with cytomegalovirus. Sequencing depth was assumed to be roughly uniform across donors in the presence/absence analyses, though that assumption may not hold. According to a later analysis, TCR association rates differed among HLA loci, with DRB1 alleles showing the most associated TCRs and HLA-C alleles showing the fewest. Correlated functional status among segregating V segments might be attributable to linkage disequilibrium, but an unknown experimental factor could not be ruled out.

Library preparation used the immunoSEQ multiplex PCR assay. The multiplex PCR relied on a mix of 60 forward primers for TCR Vbeta segments and 13 reverse primers for TCR Jbeta segments. Amplification of the CDR3 region of rearranged TCR beta genes was performed with a multiplex PCR assay on genomic DNA. The Illumina HiSeq System was used to sequence the amplified TCR beta libraries as 87-base-pair reads. The published analysis was carried out like this. A later analysis counted approximately 74 million unique TCR beta chains across the 666 repertoires, and some 11 million of these chains were shared by at least two donors. Raw reads were error-corrected and collapsed into unique sequences with a nearest-neighbor algorithm that merged closely related sequences to remove PCR and sequencing errors. CDR3 sequences were aligned to IMGT reference sequences to assign V, D and J gene segments. For a sequence to be retained, a match of at least six nucleotides to both a V gene segment and a J gene segment was required. A rearrangement was called productive if the CDR3 had no stop codons and remained in frame with V and J, and every other rearrangement was called non-productive. CDR3 was defined according to IMGT convention as the region running from the second conserved V-encoded cysteine to the conserved J-encoded phenylalanine. Sequences without an unambiguous match to a single V gene segment were excluded from the earlier analysis of almost 600 of the donors. An earlier analysis of some 610 of the donors called V segments functional above 56.7% productive rearrangements and segregating when the between-donor standard deviation exceeded 5%. To diagnose cytomegalovirus status from the catalog of TCR beta chain sequences, a statistical classification framework was built. A later analysis assigned V and J genes by comparing TCR nucleotide sequences with IMGT/GENE-DB human TR gene sequences. Using the TCRdist pipeline, a later analysis assigned CDR3 sequences along with most-parsimonious VDJ recombination scenarios. In a later analysis, every TCR beta chain was defined by the combination of its CDR3 amino acid sequence and its V-gene family, and reads without a unique V-gene family were dropped. A later analysis removed roughly 590 highly shared, low-generation-probability nucleotide sequences to deal with suspected cross-contamination and a sequencing artifact. A later analysis calculated a clonal expansion index for each public chain from normalized within-repertoire ranks of inferred template counts. In a later analysis, generation probabilities were computed with a VDJ recombination model fitted to out-of-frame rearrangements, and the resulting probabilities were checked against IGoR. A later analysis scored TCR-TCR, TCR-HLA and TCR-CMV co-occurrence with hypergeometric tests, applying a repertoire-size bias correction to TCR pairs. False discovery rates were estimated in a later analysis by permuting HLA or CMV assignments 20 times. A later analysis grouped co-occurring TCRs with DBSCAN, adding TCRdist sequence similarity when clustering within HLA-allele-positive subsets. Co-occurrence clustering excluded repertoires with fewer than 30,000 or more than 120,000 public chains, plus five with anomalous nucleotide sharing. Sourced from immuneACCESS, this table was stored by TCRdb with only in-frame sequences that have V and J called. A share of the clones is absent; for the studies checked, an unresolved V gene accounts for under half, and the remainder has no known explanation. The V and J calls and the clone size are those of that table, but D and trimming were determined from the DNA. The sample contains tens of thousands of clones, over 75% of them found a single time. The ten largest account for about 5% of the sample.

A remark on this clone: The antigen it recognizes is unknown. No much larger clone is present one base from it, and per-base qualities are unavailable.

The cohort consisted of approximately 690 healthy bone marrow donors. All cohort members were sampled while nominally healthy, although unrecorded immune exposures were likely present. The donor tested CMV seropositive and was one of the 289 seropositive cohort members. A peripheral blood sample was collected from each donor, and TCR beta sequencing was performed on peripheral blood mononuclear cells. The Qiagen DNeasy Blood Extraction Kit was used to extract genomic DNA from the blood cell samples. The sequence was collected from a male donor in good health and CMV-seropositive. Sample: PBMCs.

The CDR3 protein sequence reads: CASSLSDYYEQYF. Here is the DNA: TGTGCCAGCTCACTCTCTGACTACTACGAGCAGTACTTC. The receptor chain draws on TRBV18 and TRBJ2-7, with TRBD2 tentatively as D gene (5 bases match). V loses 4 bases of germline sequence and J loses 3 bases, and the interval between the two ends is 10 bases. Counted from cysteine to phenylalanine, this CDR3 has 13 amino acids. CDR3 DNA only is kept here, 39 bases in frame from base 1. From the germline V gene, CDR1 is KGHSH and CDR2 is LQKENI.